These 16 T cell receptor beta chains originate from one sample sequenced in a study of blood T cell repertoires in COVID-19. The assay was immunoSEQ multiplex PCR, and TCRdb's table has in-frame clones only and misses some. The sample yields about 320,000 clones, roughly 87% seen once. Specimen: PBMCs or T cells enriched from blood (not recorded which). The receptor set was obtained from a woman between 18 and 29 years old who had recovered from COVID-19.

The chain has TRBV24-1 and TRBJ2-3; 8 bases match TRBD2. V was clipped by 1 base and J by 4 bases; unmatched bases: 6. Germline V gene sequence: CDR1 KGHDR, CDR2 SFDVKD. The CDR3 spans 16 residues. Written as DNA, the CDR3 is TGTGCCACCAGTGATTTACGAGCGGGGGCCCCAGATACGCAGTATTTT. This encodes CATSDLRAGAPDTQYF.

This clone was seen a handful of times. The genes are TRBV19 and TRBJ1-5; 9 bases map to TRBD1. The CDR3 runs 12 residues. J was trimmed by 12 bases and V by 7 bases; bases with no gene match: 7. The germline gives CDR1 LNHDA, CDR2 SQIVND (reference sequence). The CDR3 spells CASMDRGGGQHF. CDR3 DNA: TGTGCCAGTATGGACAGGGGCGGAGGCCAGCATTTT.

This clone was seen once. This sequence joins TRBV4-2 and TRBJ2-2; the D gene is possibly TRBD2 (6 bases). The CDR3 totals 17 residues. V gave up 0 bases and J gave up 4 bases, with 15 bases separating them. Germline-derived CDR1 and CDR2 are LGHNA and YNFKEQ. The CDR3 loop is CASSQDTAGALTGELFF. The CDR3 nucleotides are TGTGCCAGCAGCCAAGATACAGCGGGCGCACTCACCGGGGAGCTGTTTTTT.

The chain links TRBV6-5 to TRBJ1-2, with 11 bases matching TRBD1. CDR3 length equals 15 residues. Germline CDR1 is MNHEY and CDR2 is SVGAGI. V lost 2 bases, J lost 6 bases, and 5 bases stayed unmatched. The CDR3 protein is CASSYLEGQGDGYTF. The DNA of the CDR3 is TGTGCCAGCAGTTACCTCGAGGGACAGGGGGATGGCTACACCTTC.

The rearrangement uses TRBV3-1 (or the pseudogene TRBV3-2) and TRBJ2-7; 10 positions agree with TRBD1. CDR1 is LGHDT and CDR2 is YNNKEL in the germline V gene (reference sequence). The CDR3 spans 16 residues. The junction had 4 bases not matched to a gene; V was cut back by 0 bases and J by 2 bases. This chain's CDR3 is CASSQDLGTGAYEQYF. CDR3 DNA: TGTGCCAGCAGCCAAGATCTCGGGACAGGGGCCTACGAGCAGTACTTC.

V is TRBV6-2 or TRBV6-3 and J is TRBJ2-7; D call uncertain. CDR1 and CDR2 (germline): MNHEY, SVGEGT. V dropped 5 bases and J dropped 5 bases, with 13 bases sitting between them. The length of the CDR3 is 13 residues. This chain's CDR3 is CASSPVSPHEQYF. CDR3 nucleotide sequence: TGTGCCAGCAGTCCCGTTTCCCCTCACGAGCAGTACTTC.

The V and J genes are TRBV19 and TRBJ2-1, with TRBD2 matching over 9 bases. Germline CDR1 is LNHDA and CDR2 is SQIVND (reference sequence). Trimming cost V 3 bases and J 1 base; bases outside gene matches: 4. CDR3 length equals 16 residues. The CDR3: CASSITAGGSYNEQFF. CDR3 nucleotides: TGTGCCAGTAGTATTACTGCGGGAGGGTCCTACAATGAGCAGTTCTTC.

This chain links TRBV4-3 with TRBJ2-7, with D possibly matching TRBD1 (5 bases). The germline V gene has CDR1 LGHNA and CDR2 YSLEER. The CDR3 sequence is 17 residues long. V lost 0 bases and J 2 bases, leaving 17 bases between the germline ends. CDR3 DNA sequence: TGCGCCAGCAGCCAAGATCTCTTCACACAGGTCCCCTACGAGCAGTACTTC. Its translation is CASSQDLFTQVPYEQYF.

V and J are TRBV9 and TRBJ2-2; TRBD1 matches at 7 bases. This CDR3 region has 16 residues. Unmatched junction bases numbered 11, after V lost 3 bases and J lost 6 bases. The germline gives CDR1 SGDLS, CDR2 YYNGEE. CDR3 sequence reads: CASSAGDSRYAGELFF. The CDR3 nucleotides are TGTGCCAGCAGCGCTGGGGACAGTAGATACGCCGGGGAGCTGTTTTTT.

This chain joins TRBV6-5 and TRBJ1-6; possible D gene TRBD1, 6 bases. CDR1 and CDR2 (germline): MNHEY, SVGAGI. The CDR3 spans 14 residues. V dropped 8 bases and J dropped 8 bases, with 16 bases sitting between them. CDR3 nucleotides: TGTGCCAGCGCCCCAAGGGGGAGGGATTCACCCCTCCACTTT. It yields the protein CASAPRGRDSPLHF.

The sample holds one count of this clone. This sequence joins TRBV27 and TRBJ2-6, with D unresolved. Germline V gene lookup returns CDR1 MNHEY and CDR2 SMNVEV (reference sequence). Trimming left V 5 bases short and J 0 bases short, with 5 bases between. This CDR3 has 14 residues. The DNA of the CDR3 is TGTGCCAGCAGTCTAGACTCTGGGGCCAACGTCCTGACTTTC. This sequence encodes CASSLDSGANVLTF. The complete variable domain, with remaining parts taken from reference TRBV27 and TRBJ2-6, reads EAQVTQNPRYLITVTGKKLTVTCSQNMNHEYMSWYRQDPGLGLRQIYYSMNVEVTDKGDVPEGYKVSRKEKRNFPLILESPSPNQTSLYFCASSLDSGANVLTFGAGSRLTVL.

The chain combines TRBV11-2 with TRBJ2-2; D is undetermined. Per germline, CDR1 SGHAT and CDR2 FQNNGV. This CDR3 spans 14 amino acids. With 2 bases removed from V and 6 bases from J, the gap between germline ends came to 10 bases. Here the CDR3 DNA reads TGTGCCAGCAGCTTATCTGAAATAGCCGGGGAGCTGTTTTTT. Translation gives CASSLSEIAGELFF.

The gene calls are TRBV2 and TRBJ1-2; D ambiguous. There are 12 residues in the CDR3. The V gene lost 1 base and the J gene lost 6 bases, with 6 bases spanning the gap. Germline V gene lookup returns CDR1 SNHLY and CDR2 FYNNEI. CDR3 loop: CASSEGENGYTF. The CDR3, as DNA: TGTGCCAGCAGTGAAGGGGAGAATGGCTACACCTTC.

This chain uses TRBV6-5 with TRBJ2-1, with a tentative D call TRBD1 (5 bases). CDR1 and CDR2 (germline): MNHEY, SVGAGI. This CDR3 has 12 amino acids. Trimming took 8 bases from V and 9 from J, leaving 14 bases between them. This CDR3 is CASQTGEVEQFF. In nucleotides, the CDR3 is TGTGCCAGCCAAACAGGAGAGGTTGAGCAGTTCTTC.

This clone was seen just once. The chain has TRBV28 and TRBJ2-7, with D uncertain. V shed 0 bases and J shed 2 bases, with 11 bases lying between them. Germline-derived CDR1 and CDR2 are MDHEN and SYDVKM. This CDR3 comprises 15 residues. CDR3 nucleotides: TGTGCCAGCAGTTTATGGCCAGGCGTTACCTACGAGCAGTACTTC. Translating gives CASSLWPGVTYEQYF.

This clone was counted a single time. The rearrangement uses TRBV4-1 and TRBJ2-7, with a tentative D call TRBD1 (5 bases). Trimming cost V 1 base and J 3 bases, with 13 bases left between them. Germline V gene lookup returns CDR1 MGHRA and CDR2 YSYEKL. The CDR3 has 15 amino acids. In DNA form, the CDR3 reads TGCGCCAGCAGCCAAGCAGCCCGGCAGGGCTACGAGCAGTACTTC. It specifies CASSQAARQGYEQYF.